This entry is about one T cell receptor beta chain. The antigen is not known. This sample was taken from a study of T cell repertoires in cytomegalovirus infection. Each CDR3 protein is one row after TCRdb ran MiXCR on the reads. The table records under 90,000 distinct CDR3 sequences, 45% to 50% of them present only once. The sequence derives from a human donor in good health (CMV status not recorded). Some clones in this sample may be carry-over from other donors' samples. The input for sequencing was CD8+ T cells from cultured PBMCs, taken from culture after CMV antigen stimulation.

In nucleotides, the CDR3 is TGTGCCAGCAGACAGACAGGGGACTACGAGCAGTACTTC. Translated: CASRQTGDYEQYF. V and J are TRBV6-5 and TRBJ2-7; 8 bases match TRBD1. This CDR3 contains 13 residues. V shed 6 bases, J shed 3 bases, and the junction held 4 bases outside the gene matches. Germline assignment: CDR1 MNHEY and CDR2 SVGAGI.